This TCR beta chain was identified during a study of blood T cell repertoires in COVID-19. Study-wide context: Italy, Spain and the United States were the sources of the convalescent and acute COVID-19 samples.

CDR1 and CDR2 from the germline V gene are LNHDA and SQIVND (reference sequence). The CDR3 spans 15 residues. The ends were cut back, 3 bases at V and 5 bases at J, with 16 bases in the middle. Under the authors' procedure: Researchers report that nucleated cell counts were estimated from reference gene primer amplification. TCRdb keeps only in-frame clones here, not all; method: immunoSEQ multiplex PCR. V and J calls and clone size come straight from that table; D and trimming were deduced from the DNA. The table shows 200,000 or so clones, with more than 70% occurring only once. The sample was PBMCs or T cells enriched from blood (not recorded which). J is TRBJ1-2 and V is TRBV19; D is undetermined. This clonotype originated in a woman between 40 and 55 years old with acute COVID-19. The CDR3 DNA is TGTGCCAGTAGTATTGATGCAGCCGCTAGGTATGGCTACACCTTC. This sequence encodes CASSIDAAARYGYTF.